The rows below give T cell receptor beta chains drawn from one sample of a study of blood T cell repertoires in COVID-19. Data came from immunoSEQ multiplex PCR; TCRdb stores just in-frame clones and leaves some out. The sample includes 280,000 or so clones, approximately 90% of them seen just once. The sample was peripheral blood. These receptors were taken from a woman in her twenties or thirties who had recovered from COVID-19. Both conserved end residues are part of each CDR3. D genes are given only for firm matches. Clone size is given for some rows only: seen once, a few or many times, or a class if the clone is expanded.

len,abundance,v_gene,j_gene,d_gene,CDR3aa,CDR3nt
12,-,TRBV2,TRBJ1-1,-,CASQLGAVEAFF,TGTGCCAGCCAACTGGGGGCTGTAGAAGCTTTCTTT
15,-,TRBV4-2,TRBJ1-2,TRBD1,CASSPTGGVGYGYTF,TGTGCCAGCAGCCCGACAGGGGGGGTCGGCTATGGCTACACCTTC
13,-,TRBV19,TRBJ2-7,TRBD1,CASSVQGAGEQYF,TGTGCCAGTAGTGTACAGGGGGCGGGTGAGCAGTACTTC
15,-,TRBV5-1,TRBJ2-7,-,CASSLVGGAAYEQYF,TGCGCCAGCAGCTTGGTTGGAGGGGCGGCCTACGAGCAGTACTTC
12,-,TRBV28,TRBJ2-7,-,CASSGFSYEQYF,TGTGCCAGCAGCGGGTTCTCCTACGAGCAGTACTTC
15,-,TRBV5-1,TRBJ2-5,TRBD2,CASSLVASGGETQYF,TGCGCCAGCAGCTTGGTGGCTAGCGGGGGAGAGACCCAGTACTTC
15,-,TRBV28,TRBJ2-7,TRBD1,CASSSPTGGPYEQYF,TGTGCCAGCAGTTCGCCGACAGGGGGCCCCTACGAGCAGTACTTC
15,-,TRBV11-2,TRBJ2-7,TRBD1,CASSLTGGGQYEQYF,TGTGCCAGCAGCTTGACAGGGGGCGGTCAGTACGAGCAGTACTTC
14,-,TRBV7-2,TRBJ1-2,-,CASSLEAGNYGYTF,TGTGCCAGCAGCCTCGAGGCGGGTAACTATGGCTACACCTTC
16,-,TRBV24-1,TRBJ2-1,-,CATSDLKSDSYNEQFF,TGTGCCACCAGTGATCTTAAATCGGACAGTTACAATGAGCAGTTCTTC
15,once,TRBV19,TRBJ2-7,TRBD1,CASKVYGTEFDEQYF,TGTGCCAGCAAAGTATATGGGACAGAATTTGACGAGCAGTACTTC
17,-,TRBV4-3,TRBJ1-1,TRBD1,CASSRDRGRFVNTEAFF,TGCGCCAGCAGCCGTGACAGGGGGCGGTTCGTGAACACTGAAGCTTTCTTT
16,-,TRBV3-1/TRBV3-2,TRBJ1-2,-,CASSQDKGRGSYGYTF,TGTGCCAGCAGCCAAGATAAGGGGAGGGGGTCCTATGGCTACACCTTC
17,few,TRBV5-1,TRBJ2-5,TRBD2,CASSLAGLAGGGETQYF,TGCGCCAGCAGCTTGGCTGGCCTAGCGGGGGGCGGAGAGACCCAGTACTTC
15,-,TRBV5-4,TRBJ1-6,TRBD1,CASSDPGQARSPLHF,TGTGCCAGCAGCGACCCGGGACAGGCTCGCTCACCCCTCCACTTT
17,-,TRBV28,TRBJ1-6,TRBD1,CATQPTGERPYNSPLHF,TGTGCCACCCAACCCACAGGGGAACGGCCCTATAATTCACCCCTCCACTTT
16,once,TRBV15,TRBJ2-5,TRBD1,CATSRGIGTGEETQYF,TGTGCCACCAGCAGAGGAATCGGGACAGGGGAAGAGACCCAGTACTTC
14,-,TRBV5-1,TRBJ2-7,TRBD1,CASSHGQGTYEQYF,TGCGCCAGCAGCCACGGACAGGGGACGTACGAGCAGTACTTC
14,-,TRBV5-1,TRBJ1-3,-,CASSFQTGGNTIYF,TGCGCCAGCAGCTTTCAGACAGGAGGAAACACCATATATTTT
16,-,TRBV5-4,TRBJ2-1,TRBD2,CASSTGLAGEYNEQFF,TGTGCCAGCAGCACCGGACTAGCGGGGGAGTACAATGAGCAGTTCTTC
12,-,TRBV5-8,TRBJ1-5,-,CASSSPGQPQHF,TGTGCCAGCAGCTCGCCGGGTCAGCCCCAGCATTTT
14,-,TRBV6-5,TRBJ1-2,-,CASSYGGADYGYTF,TGTGCCAGCAGTTATGGGGGGGCGGACTATGGCTACACCTTC
19,-,TRBV9,TRBJ2-3,TRBD1,CASSVPRTGATLYRGTQYF,TGTGCCAGCAGCGTTCCAAGAACAGGGGCCACCCTGTATAGGGGTACGCAGTATTTT
18,-,TRBV12-2,TRBJ1-3,-,CASRHRDILFASGNTIYF,-
14,-,TRBV18,TRBJ1-3,-,CASSPRDIGNTIYF,TGTGCCAGCTCACCACGGGACATCGGAAACACCATATATTTT
14,-,TRBV5-1,TRBJ2-2,-,CASSPVSGWGELFF,TGCGCCAGCAGCCCGGTCTCGGGATGGGGGGAGCTGTTTTTT
18,-,TRBV29-1,TRBJ2-1,-,CSDPGLGAGERVNNEQFF,TGCAGCGACCCCGGCTTAGGAGCAGGGGAAAGGGTTAACAATGAGCAGTTCTTC
15,-,TRBV10-3,TRBJ1-5,TRBD1,CAISTATGSNQPQHF,TGTGCCATCAGTACCGCGACAGGGAGCAATCAGCCCCAGCATTTT
15,-,TRBV9,TRBJ2-1,-,CASSATGYSYNEQFF,TGTGCCAGCAGCGCTACAGGGTACTCCTACAATGAGCAGTTCTTC
14,-,TRBV6-2/TRBV6-3,TRBJ1-1,TRBD1,CASSAWTGGTEAFF,TGTGCCAGCAGCGCCTGGACAGGGGGCACTGAAGCTTTCTTT
12,-,TRBV6-6,TRBJ1-2,-,CASRGGEYGYTF,TGTGCCAGCCGCGGTGGGGAGTATGGCTACACCTTC
14,-,TRBV25-1,TRBJ2-1,TRBD2,CASSAGGALSEQFF,TGTGCCAGCAGTGCGGGGGGGGCTTTAAGCGAGCAGTTCTTC
15,-,TRBV4-3,TRBJ2-1,-,CASSHGNRAGDEQFF,TGCGCCAGCAGCCACGGGAACAGGGCGGGCGATGAGCAGTTCTTC
15,-,TRBV15,TRBJ1-6,-,CATEGGAGYNSPLHF,TGTGCCACCGAGGGGGGGGCTGGCTATAATTCACCCCTCCACTTT
16,-,TRBV5-1,TRBJ2-1,TRBD2,CAPSLIFGGAGVEQFF,TGCGCCCCCAGCTTGATATTCGGGGGGGCCGGGGTTGAGCAGTTCTTC
14,once,TRBV7-9,TRBJ2-5,-,CASSNTGWGETQYF,TGTGCCAGCAGCAACACAGGGTGGGGGGAGACCCAGTACTTC
16,-,TRBV7-2,TRBJ1-2,-,CASSSHPDGLNYGYTF,TGTGCCAGCAGCTCCCACCCTGACGGACTTAACTATGGCTACACCTTC
16,-,TRBV7-8,TRBJ1-4,-,CASSLGTQVLNEKLFF,TGTGCCAGCAGCTTAGGAACGCAGGTCCTTAATGAAAAACTGTTTTTT
16,-,TRBV2,TRBJ2-2,TRBD1,CASSSRQGFYAGELFF,TGTGCCAGCAGTTCCCGACAGGGGTTTTACGCCGGGGAGCTGTTTTTT
13,-,TRBV3-1/TRBV3-2,TRBJ2-3,TRBD2,CASSRGGEDTQYF,TGTGCCAGCAGTCGGGGGGGCGAAGATACGCAGTATTTT
15,few,TRBV9,TRBJ1-6,TRBD1,CASQGGASYNSPLHF,TGTGCCAGTCAAGGGGGCGCTTCCTATAATTCACCCCTCCACTTT
19,-,TRBV2,TRBJ1-1,-,CASSSWLQSGARGDTEAFF,TGTGCCAGCAGTTCTTGGCTACAGAGCGGGGCGAGAGGTGACACTGAAGCTTTCTTT
13,-,TRBV30,TRBJ1-1,-,CAWSPTVNTEAFF,TGTGCCTGGAGCCCGACAGTGAACACTGAAGCTTTCTTT
14,-,TRBV7-2,TRBJ2-7,-,CASSLGLRVYEQYF,TGTGCCAGCAGCTTAGGACTGAGGGTCTACGAGCAGTACTTC
15,few,TRBV24-1,TRBJ2-2,TRBD2,CATSSLAGGTGELFF,TGTGCCACCAGCTCACTAGCGGGGGGTACCGGGGAGCTGTTTTTT
14,-,TRBV14,TRBJ1-4,TRBD1,CASSRDRGEQKLFF,TGTGCCAGCAGCCGGGACAGGGGGGAACAAAAACTGTTTTTT
17,-,TRBV19,TRBJ1-5,-,CASSIDDIGTPYQPQHF,TGTGCCAGTAGTATAGATGACATCGGGACACCCTATCAGCCCCAGCATTTT
14,-,TRBV7-2,TRBJ2-1,-,CASSKGVAYNEQFF,TGTGCCAGCAGCAAGGGGGTGGCCTACAATGAGCAGTTCTTC
14,once,TRBV10-3,TRBJ1-6,TRBD1,CAISRGQTDSPLHF,TGTGCCATCAGTCGGGGACAGACAGATTCACCCCTCCACTTT
11,-,TRBV6-5,TRBJ1-4,-,CASREGFTLFF,TGTGCCAGCAGAGAGGGTTTCACGCTGTTTTTT
14,-,TRBV7-2,TRBJ1-1,TRBD1,CASSLQTGGTEAFF,TGTGCCAGCAGCCTACAGACAGGGGGAACTGAAGCTTTCTTT
15,-,TRBV7-7,TRBJ2-1,-,CASSRANTGNNEQFF,TGTGCCAGCAGCCGAGCCAATACAGGGAACAATGAGCAGTTCTTC
10,-,TRBV20-1,TRBJ2-7,-,CSASVDEQYF,TGCAGTGCTAGCGTCGACGAGCAGTACTTC
16,-,TRBV19,TRBJ2-2,-,CASSIGRGLSTGELFF,TGTGCCAGTAGTATAGGGAGGGGGCTGAGCACCGGGGAGCTGTTTTTT
13,-,TRBV12-3/TRBV12-4,TRBJ1-2,TRBD1,CASSRDSGYGYTF,TGTGCCAGCAGTCGGGACAGCGGGTATGGCTACACCTTC